This is a list of T cell receptor beta chains from one sample in a study of cytomegalovirus exposure and HLA in healthy donors. Some clones are missing from TCRdb's copy, which holds only in-frame ones; the method was immunoSEQ multiplex PCR. Its clone listing holds 200,000 to 250,000 clones. What was sequenced was PBMCs. The receptors originated from a girl aged 2 to 9 in good health and CMV-seropositive. Both conserved end residues are part of each CDR3. A D gene is named only where the DNA matches it firmly.

>TRBJ2-1|TRBV2|-
CASSEIYPRRGRDFRYNEQFF
TGTGCCAGCAGTGAGATTTATCCCCGTAGGGGGCGGGACTTCAGATACAATGAGCAGTTCTTC
>TRBJ2-1|TRBV6-5|-
CASGTPLYNEQFF
TGTGCCAGCGGGACTCCACTTTACAATGAGCAGTTCTTC
>TRBJ2-7|TRBV6-6|-
CASSYERLGEQYF
TGTGCCAGCAGTTACGAAAGACTAGGCGAGCAGTACTTC
>TRBJ2-3|TRBV5-1|-
CASSLGSSQLTDTQYF
TGCGCCAGCAGCTTGGGTAGCAGTCAGCTTACAGATACGCAGTATTTT
>TRBJ2-7|TRBV28|TRBD1
CASSYPGQVTYEQYF
TGTGCCAGCAGTTACCCTGGACAGGTGACCTACGAGCAGTACTTC
>TRBJ1-1|TRBV7-8|-
CASSLAGARNTEAFF
TGTGCCAGCAGCTTAGCTGGGGCTCGGAACACTGAAGCTTTCTTT
>TRBJ2-3|TRBV7-8|TRBD2
CASSLDARSGRADTQYF
TGTGCCAGCAGCTTAGACGCAAGGAGCGGGAGGGCAGATACGCAGTATTTT
>TRBJ2-3|TRBV28|-
CASSLSPIYRRVEDTQYF
TGTGCCAGCAGTTTAAGCCCGATATACAGGCGAGTCGAAGATACGCAGTATTTT
>TRBJ2-1|TRBV27|-
CASSSRVVTSNEQFF
TGTGCCAGCAGTTCCAGGGTCGTGACGAGCAATGAGCAGTTCTTC
>TRBJ2-7|TRBV10-1|TRBD1
CASSERVGTAYYEQYF
TGCGCCAGCAGTGAAAGGGTTGGGACAGCATACTACGAGCAGTACTTC
>TRBJ2-3|TRBV5-1|-
CASSPVVGQIDTQYF
TGCGCCAGCAGCCCGGTAGTTGGACAGATAGATACGCAGTATTTT
>TRBJ2-3|TRBV5-1|TRBD2
CASSSPPGLVADTQYF
TGCGCCAGCAGCTCCCCGCCGGGACTAGTTGCGGATACGCAGTATTTT
>TRBJ2-2|TRBV10-2|TRBD2
CASGLPRAGGPSGELFF
TGCGCCAGCGGGCTACCCAGAGCGGGAGGGCCATCCGGGGAGCTGTTTTTT
>TRBJ2-3|TRBV28|TRBD2
CASSFELAGAQYF
TGTGCCAGCAGTTTCGAGCTAGCGGGTGCGCAGTATTTT
>TRBJ2-7|TRBV19|-
CASGGGPTYEQYF
TGTGCCAGTGGGGGGGGCCCTACCTACGAGCAGTACTTC
>TRBJ1-2|TRBV5-4|-
CASSFRSEGLYGYTF
TGTGCCAGCAGCTTTCGGTCCGAGGGCCTCTATGGCTACACCTTC
>TRBJ2-7|TRBV7-3|TRBD1
CASSPGRDSNSYEQYF
TGTGCCAGCAGCCCAGGACGGGACAGCAACTCCTACGAGCAGTACTTC
>TRBJ1-2|TRBV4-1|-
CASSPTQTDGYTF
TGCGCCAGCAGCCCCACCCAGACAGACGGCTACACCTTC
>TRBJ2-1|TRBV7-2|-
CASSLYRRAESHEQFF
TGTGCCAGCAGCTTATATCGGAGGGCCGAGTCCCATGAGCAGTTCTTC
>TRBJ2-1|TRBV9|TRBD1
CASSVAGTESYNEQFF
TGTGCCAGCAGCGTAGCGGGGACAGAGTCCTACAATGAGCAGTTCTTC
>TRBJ1-5|TRBV19|-
CASSIEQGHQPQHF
TGTGCCAGTAGTATAGAACAGGGACATCAGCCCCAGCATTTT
>TRBJ2-7|TRBV10-1|-
CASSQHKGAPYEQYF
TGCGCCAGCAGCCAACACAAGGGAGCCCCCTACGAGCAGTACTTC
>TRBJ2-5|TRBV29-1|TRBD1
CSVGRDRGETQYF
TGCAGCGTTGGGCGGGACAGGGGAGAGACCCAGTACTTC
>TRBJ2-1|TRBV10-3|TRBD2
CAISEPSGSYEQFF
TGTGCCATCAGTGAGCCGAGCGGGAGTTATGAGCAGTTCTTC
>TRBJ2-3|TRBV5-1|-
CASSAGLTFPPDTQYF
TGCGCCAGCAGCGCTGGACTAACCTTCCCCCCAGATACGCAGTATTTT
>TRBJ2-7|TRBV19|-
CASTLRGTGTPKTYEQYF
TGTGCCAGTACCTTACGGGGGACGGGGACTCCCAAAACCTACGAGCAGTACTTC
>TRBJ1-1|TRBV6-5|-
CASSNRREMNTEAFF
TGTGCCAGCAGTAACCGCAGGGAAATGAACACTGAAGCTTTCTTT
>TRBJ2-7|TRBV19|TRBD2
CASSSGTSGRFYEQYF
TGTGCCAGTAGTTCAGGGACTAGCGGGAGATTCTACGAGCAGTACTTC
>TRBJ2-3|TRBV10-2|TRBD2
CASSDVAGWDTQYF
TGCGCCAGCAGTGATGTAGCGGGCTGGGATACGCAGTATTTT
>TRBJ1-2|TRBV29-1|-
CSGVVGAYGYTF
TGCAGTGGGGTGGTGGGGGCCTATGGCTACACCTTC
>TRBJ1-4|TRBV5-1|-
CASSLYGAVEKLFF
TGCGCCAGCAGCTTGTATGGGGCGGTTGAAAAACTGTTTTTT
>TRBJ2-3|TRBV28|TRBD2
CASSFPASGRADPPTDTQYF
TGTGCCAGCAGTTTTCCTGCTAGCGGGAGGGCCGATCCCCCCACAGATACGCAGTATTTT
>TRBJ2-7|TRBV28|TRBD2
CAAGTSGSLSYEQYF
TGTGCCGCCGGGACTAGCGGGAGCCTCTCCTACGAGCAGTACTTC
>TRBJ1-3|TRBV5-1|-
CASSLDLGSGNTIYF
TGCGCCAGCAGCCTAGACCTCGGCTCTGGAAACACCATATATTTT
>TRBJ2-1|TRBV5-1|-
CASSLTGSLGNEQFF
TGCGCCAGCAGCTTGACAGGGTCGTTAGGCAATGAGCAGTTCTTC
>TRBJ1-1|TRBV6-4|-
CASSRTREANTEAFF
TGTGCCAGCAGCCGTACGAGGGAAGCGAACACTGAAGCTTTCTTT
>TRBJ1-4|TRBV2|TRBD1
CASNRDRGKEKLFF
TGTGCCAGCAACCGGGACAGGGGGAAGGAAAAACTGTTTTTT
>TRBJ2-3|TRBV5-6|-
CASSSPGVSRTDTQYF
TGTGCCAGCAGCTCCCCGGGGGTGTCCCGCACAGATACGCAGTATTTT
>TRBJ1-3|TRBV2|-
CASSLGELNTIYF
TGTGCCAGCAGTTTAGGGGAATTAAACACCATATATTTT
>TRBJ1-4|TRBV30|-
CAWSTGTDDEKLFF
TGTGCCTGGAGTACAGGGACCGACGATGAAAAACTGTTTTTT
>TRBJ2-7|TRBV27|TRBD1
CASRRTGGSYEQYF
TGTGCCAGCAGGAGGACAGGGGGGTCCTACGAGCAGTACTTC
>TRBJ2-1|TRBV4-1|-
CASSQGFLGSSYNEQFF
TGCGCCAGCAGCCAAGGTTTCCTGGGCAGCTCCTACAATGAGCAGTTCTTC
>TRBJ2-7|TRBV19|TRBD2
CASSYSVGREYEQYF
TGTGCCAGTAGTTATTCGGTAGGGCGGGAGTACGAGCAGTACTTC
>TRBJ2-5|TRBV19|-
CASSIVTGETQYF
TGTGCCAGTAGTATAGTCACAGGGGAGACCCAGTACTTC
>TRBJ1-5|TRBV5-1|TRBD1
CASSQGTGEQPQHF
TGCGCCAGCAGCCAAGGGACAGGGGAACAGCCCCAGCATTTT
>TRBJ2-3|TRBV6-1|-
CASSEGSSGSTDTQYF
TGTGCCAGCAGTGAAGGAAGCTCAGGAAGCACAGATACGCAGTATTTT
>TRBJ2-1|TRBV6-1|-
CASSGLALPSYNEQFF
TGTGCCAGCAGTGGCCTAGCGCTTCCCTCCTACAATGAGCAGTTCTTC
>TRBJ1-4|TRBV5-8|-
CASKFGPRVSSTTNEKLLF
TGTGCCAGCAAATTTGGGCCCAGGGTCAGCTCTACAACTAATGAAAAACTGCTTTTT
>TRBJ2-7|TRBV27|TRBD2
CASSTSGRSHEQYF
TGTGCCAGCAGCACTAGCGGGAGGTCCCACGAGCAGTACTTC
>TRBJ2-2|TRBV29-1|TRBD1
CSVTTGIAGELFF
TGCAGCGTAACGACAGGGATCGCCGGGGAGCTGTTTTTT
>TRBJ2-7|TRBV14|TRBD2
CASSQARGLDVDEQYF
TGTGCCAGCAGCCAAGCTCGAGGACTAGACGTTGACGAGCAGTACTTC
>TRBJ1-1|TRBV19|TRBD1
CASTNRGTEAFF
TGTGCCAGTACGAACAGGGGTACTGAAGCTTTCTTT
>TRBJ1-1|TRBV6-5|TRBD1
CASSYGIGGGTEAFF
TGTGCCAGCAGTTACGGCATAGGGGGCGGCACTGAAGCTTTCTTT
>TRBJ1-4|TRBV6-4|TRBD1
CASSDSGTGNEKLFF
TGTGCCAGCAGTGACTCCGGGACAGGAAATGAAAAACTGTTTTTT
>TRBJ2-7|TRBV10-3|TRBD1
CAIGQDPYEQYF
TGTGCCATCGGACAGGACCCATACGAGCAGTACTTC
>TRBJ2-6|TRBV7-9|TRBD1
CASSFRDRNVLTF
TGTGCCAGCAGCTTCCGGGACAGAAACGTCCTGACTTTC
>TRBJ2-1|TRBV7-2|TRBD2
CASSPLGGSSYNEQFF
TGTGCCAGCAGCCCCCTTGGCGGGAGCTCCTACAATGAGCAGTTCTTC
>TRBJ1-5|TRBV27|TRBD1
CASSPRDRGNQPQHF
TGTGCCAGCAGTCCAAGGGACAGGGGGAATCAGCCCCAGCATTTT
>TRBJ1-5|TRBV19|-
CASSLLDQPQHF
TGTGCCAGTAGTCTACTGGATCAGCCCCAGCATTTT